The entry below gives a single T cell receptor beta chain sequence along with its context. Sequence at one end of the junction differs from germline and may be a read error. This record comes from a study of blood T cell repertoires in COVID-19. The overall study: The United States, Italy and Spain were the sources of the acute and convalescent COVID-19 samples.

CDR3 length: 14 residues. Germline CDR1 is MGHDK and CDR2 is SYGVNS. Measured with immunoSEQ multiplex PCR; TCRdb has only the in-frame clones, and not every one. The sample has 100,000 or so clones; 65% to 90% are singletons. The V gene is TRBV25-1, the J gene TRBJ2-7; D might be TRBD1 (6 bases). The source material was peripheral blood. The sequence derives from a man aged 50-59 years with acute or convalescent COVID-19. CDR3 amino acids: CASSESAGAHEQCF. CDR3 in DNA: TGTGCCAGCAGTGAATCGGCAGGGGCCCACGAGCAGTGCTTC.